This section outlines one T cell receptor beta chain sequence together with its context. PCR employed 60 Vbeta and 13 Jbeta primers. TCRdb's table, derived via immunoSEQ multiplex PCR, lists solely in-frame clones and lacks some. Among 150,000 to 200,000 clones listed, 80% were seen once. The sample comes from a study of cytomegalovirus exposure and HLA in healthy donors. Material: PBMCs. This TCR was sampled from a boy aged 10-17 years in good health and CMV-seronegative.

The CDR3 DNA sequence: TGTGCCAGCAGCTTACATGGGACAGGGTTGAACGAGCAGTACTTC. The encoded protein is CASSLHGTGLNEQYF. The chain joins TRBV5-8 to TRBJ2-7; 9 bases are a match to TRBD1. V gave up 2 bases and J gave up 5 bases; unmatched junction bases: 8. Germline CDR1 is SGHTS and CDR2 is YDEGEE. The CDR3 runs to 15 residues.